These 26 T cell receptor beta chains share one sample of origin, sequenced in a study of follicular helper T cells after annual influenza vaccination. The sample's time point: 2015-2016 season, pre-vaccination. The protocol was immunoSEQ multiplex PCR, while the TCRdb copy is restricted to in-frame clones and leaves out a portion. This sample has 2,000 to 2,500 clones, with around 83% found just once. Sequencing was performed on CXCR5+ CD38- circulating T follicular helper cells from blood, taken on the day of influenza vaccination. Subset specified: circulating Tfh, non-naive CD4+CXCR5+PD-1+ (ICOS+CD38+ or ICOS-CD38-). Every receptor here comes from an adult who received the influenza vaccine.

The chain is built from TRBV28 and TRBJ1-3; 7 nucleotides align to TRBD1. Trimming cost V 3 bases and J 3 bases; bases outside gene matches: 2. The germline CDR1 and CDR2 sequences are MDHEN and SYDVKM. The CDR3 is 14 amino acids. The CDR3 DNA reads TGTGCCAGCAGTTTTACAGGGGTTGGAAACACCATATATTTT. It yields the protein CASSFTGVGNTIYF.

This clone was detected only once. The rearrangement links TRBV5-6 to TRBJ2-3; D might be TRBD1 or TRBD2, each matching 5 bases. V lost 3 bases and J lost 2, with 19 bases in between. CDR3 size: 17 residues. Germline V gives CDR1 SGHDT, CDR2 YYEEEE. This CDR3 reads CASSSQPGRQTTDTQYF. CDR3 bases: TGTGCCAGCAGCTCACAACCGGGACGCCAGACCACAGATACGCAGTATTTT.

The rearrangement uses TRBV9 and TRBJ2-2; D not resolved. Germline values: CDR1 SGDLS, CDR2 YYNGEE. V gave up 2 bases and J gave up 4 bases, with 6 bases separating them. CDR3 size: 13 residues. CDR3: CASSVISTGELFF. The CDR3 DNA follows: TGTGCCAGCAGCGTGATTAGCACCGGGGAGCTGTTTTTT.

The rearrangement uses TRBV4-2 and TRBJ1-3, with 7 bases lining up with TRBD1. Germline CDR1 LGHNA, CDR2 YNFKEQ. With 5 bases clipped from V and 4 bases from J, the junction kept 11 bases outside the gene matches. The CDR3 length is 16 residues. DNA for the CDR3: TGTGCCAGCAGCTCCCACCCAGGGGGGTCAGGAAACACCATATATTTT. It encodes CASSSHPGGSGNTIYF.

The CDR3 region is CASSLVGRIVGIETQYF. In nucleotides, the CDR3 is TGCGCCAGCAGCTTGGTGGGGCGGATTGTCGGTATAGAGACCCAGTACTTC. V is TRBV5-1 and J is TRBJ2-5; maybe TRBD1 (5 bases). The germline CDR1 and CDR2 sequences are SGHRS and YFSETQ. The CDR3 contains 17 residues. Between the trimmed V and J ends, which lost 0 bases and 4 bases, there was a span of 19 bases.

This clone has a handful of counts. The chain links TRBV7-9 to TRBJ2-2; 13 positions match TRBD2. Germline V gene sequence: CDR1 SEHNR, CDR2 FQNEAQ (reference sequence). With V trimmed by 5 bases and J by 5 bases, 8 bases remained unmatched. The CDR3 has 17 residues. CDR3 in DNA: TGTGCCAGCAGCGCCGGAACTAGCGGGAGGGGGACCGGGGAGCTGTTTTTT. Its protein product is CASSAGTSGRGTGELFF.

The rearrangement links TRBV6-4 to TRBJ2-2, with 8 nucleotides matching TRBD2. The CDR3 totals 15 residues. Trimming removed 2 bases from V and 1 base from J; junction bases left unmatched: 0. The germline V gene encodes CDR1 MRHNA and CDR2 SNTAGT. The CDR3: CASSDSGGNTGELFF. CDR3 DNA sequence: TGTGCCAGCAGTGACAGCGGGGGGAACACCGGGGAGCTGTTTTTT.

The rearrangement uses TRBV18 and TRBJ2-3, with 10 bases matching TRBD2. V dropped 2 bases and J dropped 2; count of bases not matched to a gene: 7. This CDR3 is 17 amino acids long. CDR1 is KGHSH, CDR2 LQKENI, per germline. The CDR3 loop reads CASSPRVAGGPTDTQYF. As DNA, the CDR3 is TGTGCCAGCTCACCAAGAGTAGCGGGGGGCCCCACAGATACGCAGTATTTT.

This clone was counted only a few times. The chain employs TRBV5-1 and TRBJ1-6; TRBD1 matches 8 bases. The J segment lost 9 bases and the V segment lost 1 base, leaving 9 bases of the junction unmatched. Germline lookup yields CDR1 SGHRS and CDR2 YFSETQ. This CDR3 has 16 amino acids. The CDR3 spells CASSLTAGGIRSPLHF. The CDR3 DNA is TGCGCCAGCAGCTTGACGGCAGGGGGCATACGTTCACCCCTCCACTTT.

The genes are TRBV11-3 and TRBJ2-1, with 11 nucleotides matching TRBD2. Germline V lookup: CDR1 SGHNT, CDR2 YENEEA. V gave up 0 bases and J gave up 5 bases; unmatched junction bases: 3. This CDR3 has 16 amino acids. CDR3 sequence: CASSLELAGADNEQFF. CDR3 in DNA: TGTGCCAGCAGCTTAGAACTAGCGGGGGCCGACAATGAGCAGTTCTTC.

The chain carries TRBV7-8 and TRBJ2-7, with 7 nucleotides matching TRBD1. Germline values: CDR1 SGHVS, CDR2 FQNEAQ. The J segment lost 2 bases and the V segment lost 3 bases, leaving 1 base of the junction unmatched. This CDR3 region has 13 residues. The CDR3 is CASSFGQAYEQYF. CDR3 DNA: TGTGCCAGCAGCTTTGGACAGGCCTACGAGCAGTACTTC.

The CDR3 coding sequence is TGCGCCAGCAGCTTCGGGAGCTACAGTGAGAACTATGGCTACACCTTC. Its protein product is CASSFGSYSENYGYTF. This sequence joins TRBV5-1 and TRBJ1-2, with no clear D. This CDR3 spans 16 amino acids. Germline V gene sequence: CDR1 SGHRS, CDR2 YFSETQ. Trimming left V 2 bases short and J 2 bases short, with 16 bases between.

The V call is TRBV2, the J call TRBJ1-6; D may be TRBD1 (6 bases). Germline V gene data show CDR1 as SNHLY and CDR2 as FYNNEI. The CDR3 extends over 14 amino acids. Between the trimmed V and J ends, which lost 8 bases and 7 bases, there was a span of 15 bases. The CDR3 DNA sequence: TGTGCCAGCGCCCGACAGGCCGGCAATTCACCCCTCCACTTT. Its protein product is CASARQAGNSPLHF.

This chain joins TRBV15 and TRBJ2-1; 9 bases agree with TRBD2. Germline V gene data show CDR1 as LNHNV and CDR2 as YYDKDF (reference sequence). The CDR3 is 19 amino acids. V gave up 1 base and J gave up 0 bases; unmatched junction bases: 10. The CDR3 sequence is CATSRGGREGRSSYNEQFF. In DNA, the CDR3 is TGTGCCACCAGCAGAGGGGGGCGGGAGGGCCGGAGCTCCTACAATGAGCAGTTCTTC.

This chain uses TRBV9 with TRBJ1-5, with D tentatively TRBD1 (5 bases). The V and J ends lost 3 bases and 4 bases respectively, with 14 bases between them. Germline V gene data show CDR1 as SGDLS and CDR2 as YYNGEE. The CDR3 extends over 15 amino acids. CDR3 in amino acids: CASSAGIGGNQPQHF. In DNA form, the CDR3 reads TGTGCCAGCAGCGCCGGTATCGGGGGGAATCAGCCCCAGCATTTT.

The chain carries TRBV2 and TRBJ1-1, with D perhaps matching TRBD1 (6 bases). V lost 4 bases and J lost 4, with 13 bases in between. Germline V gene data show CDR1 as SNHLY and CDR2 as FYNNEI. This CDR3 comprises 14 residues. The CDR3 nucleotides read TGTGCCAGCAGTGGGGAGGGCAGGGGCACTGAAGCTTTCTTT. Protein: CASSGEGRGTEAFF.

The V and J genes are TRBV28 and TRBJ2-4; tentative D call: TRBD2 (6 bases). The CDR3 is 13 residues long. V was trimmed by 5 bases and J by 6 bases, leaving 11 bases between them. The V gene's germline CDR1 is MDHEN and CDR2 SYDVKM. The CDR3: CASSPGGANIQYF. The CDR3 region has the DNA TGTGCCAGCAGTCCAGGAGGGGCAAACATTCAGTACTTC.

This chain joins TRBV28 and TRBJ2-3, with 11 bases matching TRBD2. This CDR3 comprises 14 residues. The germline gives CDR1 MDHEN, CDR2 SYDVKM. With 6 bases clipped from V and 4 bases from J, the junction kept 3 bases outside the gene matches. The CDR3 region has the DNA TGTGCCAGCAGCACTAGCGGGAGCCCAGATACGCAGTATTTT. Its translation: CASSTSGSPDTQYF.

The gene calls are TRBV10-1 and TRBJ2-5; TRBD2 is a possible D gene (5 bases). Trimming took off 9 bases at V and 5 bases at J, with 13 bases between the two ends. CDR1 is WNHNN and CDR2 is SYGVQD in the germline V gene (reference sequence). The CDR3 covers 12 residues. The CDR3 protein is CASIGLMETQYF. The CDR3 region has the DNA TGCGCCAGTATTGGACTCATGGAGACCCAGTACTTC.

V gene TRBV9 combines with J gene TRBJ1-1; D might be TRBD1 (5 bases). CDR1 SGDLS and CDR2 YYNGEE come from the germline V gene. This CDR3 has 14 residues. Trimming pared 4 bases from V and 0 bases from J, leaving 10 bases between. DNA for the CDR3: TGTGCCAGCAGCTCTGGGACCCTGAACACTGAAGCTTTCTTT. It specifies CASSSGTLNTEAFF.

V gene TRBV19 combines with J gene TRBJ2-1; 11 bases match TRBD2. The CDR3 has 14 residues. Trimming cost V 3 bases and J 9 bases; bases outside gene matches: 4. Germline CDR1 LNHDA, CDR2 SQIVND (reference sequence). The CDR3 sequence: CASSMTSGIGEQFF. The CDR3 DNA sequence: TGTGCCAGTAGTATGACTAGCGGGATAGGTGAGCAGTTCTTC.

V and J are TRBV18 and TRBJ1-6, with 9 bases lining up with TRBD1. The germline V gene encodes CDR1 KGHSH and CDR2 LQKENI. J gave up 10 bases and V 3 bases, and 7 bases lay outside the gene matches. This CDR3 comprises 15 residues. The CDR3 loop is CASSPGTGQGSPLHF. The CDR3 DNA follows: TGTGCCAGCTCACCTGGGACAGGGCAGGGGTCACCCCTCCACTTT.

Only one count was recorded for this clone. This chain joins TRBV7-2 and TRBJ1-2, with D maybe TRBD1 (5 bases). The CDR3 has 13 amino acids. Germline CDR1 is SGHTA and CDR2 is FQGNSA. Between the trimmed V and J ends, which lost 5 bases and 5 bases, there was a span of 12 bases. The CDR3 sequence: CASSPGRGYGYTF. The CDR3 coding sequence is TGTGCCAGCAGCCCAGGGAGGGGTTATGGCTACACCTTC.

The chain links TRBV6-6 to TRBJ1-2; the D is unclear. This CDR3 is 13 amino acids long. The V gene's germline CDR1 is MNHNY and CDR2 SVGAGI (reference sequence). V was trimmed by 7 bases and J by 7 bases, leaving 16 bases between them. CDR3 sequence: CASTPGYYGGYTF. CDR3 DNA sequence: TGTGCCAGCACCCCAGGTTATTATGGTGGCTACACCTTC.

The V gene is TRBV6-5, the J gene TRBJ1-5; perhaps TRBD1 as D (5 bases). The CDR3 extends over 15 amino acids. From germline, CDR1 is MNHEY and CDR2 SVGAGI. With 0 bases removed from V and 2 bases from J, the gap between germline ends came to 8 bases. The CDR3 region is CASSYSQGRNQPQHF. The DNA of the CDR3 is TGTGCCAGCAGTTACTCCCAGGGACGCAATCAGCCCCAGCATTTT.

The chain has TRBV28 and TRBJ2-1, with 10 bases aligning to TRBD2. The CDR3 covers 16 residues. J was trimmed by 6 bases and V by 6 bases; bases with no gene match: 11. CDR1 and CDR2 from the germline V gene are MDHEN and SYDVKM. The CDR3 DNA follows: TGTGCCAGCAGAGGATCTAGCGGGAGTCGGATCAATGAGCAGTTCTTC. It codes for CASRGSSGSRINEQFF.